This TCR beta chain stems from a study of OX40 agonist ivuxolimab in advanced cancers. In the study overall: Ivuxolimab, which is an agonistic anti-OX40 (CD134) antibody, was administered to the patients.

Whole-study findings and limits: Circulating CD4+ and CD8+ T cells showed clonal expansion by week 6 at 0.1 to 3.0 mg/kg. Patients with a partial response at 0.1-3.0 mg/kg had among the lowest clonal expansion.

Baseline, cycle 4 day 1, and cycle 7 day 1 were the blood sampling points. On this clone itself: The antigen is not known.

Some clones are missing from TCRdb's copy, which holds only in-frame ones; the method was immunoSEQ multiplex PCR. The sample lists about 41,000 clones; about 87% were seen once. Trimming pared 2 bases from V and 4 bases from J, leaving 6 bases between. Germline CDR1 reads MDHEN; CDR2 reads SYDVKM. CDR3 length equals 12 residues. This chain uses TRBV28 with TRBJ2-7; unclear D gene. This clonotype originated in an adult with an advanced solid tumor such as melanoma, head and neck, liver or kidney cancer. Material: CD4+ or CD8+ T cells sorted from blood, obtained in a trial of the OX40 agonist ivuxolimab. For the CDR3, the DNA is TGTGCCAGCAGTTTACCCGGATACGAGCAGTACTTC. This translates into CASSLPGYEQYF.